These 29 T cell receptor beta chains were all obtained from the same sample, sequenced in a study of T cells in women clearing cervical HPV infection. TCRdb keeps only in-frame clones here, not all; method: immunoSEQ multiplex PCR. Reported are tens of thousands of clones; the ten largest clones contain 1.2%. Sequencing used blood buffy coat. Receptors originate from a woman aged 18 to 69 with a cervical HPV16 infection that either progressed to CIN3+ or cleared (not recorded which).

As regards this clone: The CDR3 end lies 3 residues beyond the end of the read and is filled in from the germline J gene. The chain recombines TRBV7-2 with TRBJ2-3; perhaps TRBD2 as D (5 bases). The CDR3 sequence is 16 residues long. The germline V gene encodes CDR1 SGHTA and CDR2 FQGNSA. CDR3: CASSLALSSSQETQYF. Partial CDR3 DNA: TGTGCCAGCAGCTTAGCGCTTTCTAGCAGTCAAGAGACG.

A word on this clone: From the germline J gene comes the end of the CDR3, since the read stops 3 residues before it. The rearrangement links TRBV6-1 to TRBJ2-2, with D tentatively TRBD1 (6 bases). The CDR3 covers 14 residues. Germline assignment: CDR1 MNHNS and CDR2 SASEGT. The DNA read from the CDR3 is TGTGCCAGCAGTGGGACTGGGGGCGATTCACCG. As protein: CASSGTGGDSP. From start to end, the CDR3 is CASSGTGGDSPLFF.

In regard to this clone: The read gets to within 3 residues of the CDR3 end, and the germline J gene fills in the rest. The gene calls are TRBV19 and TRBJ1-6; the D gene is possibly TRBD1 (6 bases). Deletions cut 5 bases from V and 6 bases from J, with 20 bases between. CDR1 and CDR2 (germline): LNHDA, SQIVND (reference sequence). The CDR3 sequence is 17 residues long. The covered CDR3 bases are TGTGCCAGTAGTTTTCCCGGGACACCTCCTTTTAATTCACCC. Translation gives CASSFPGTPPFNSP. The whole CDR3 protein reads CASSFPGTPPFNSPLHF.

As concerns this clone: The CDR3 end falls 3 residues outside the read, so it is completed with the germline J gene. This chain links TRBV20-1 with TRBJ1-5, with D perhaps TRBD1 (6 bases). With 5 bases removed from V and 0 bases from J, the gap between germline ends came to 17 bases. The CDR3 has 16 residues. The germline CDR1 and CDR2 sequences are DFQATT and SNEGSKA (reference sequence). CDR3 loop: CSARNDRRYSNQPQHF. Partial CDR3 DNA: TGCAGTGCTCGGAACGACAGGCGCTATAGCAATCAGCCC.

Comment on this clone: From the germline J gene comes the end of the CDR3, since the read stops 3 residues before it. The V and J genes are TRBV7-2 and TRBJ2-4, with 8 bases lining up with TRBD2. With 4 bases clipped from V and 6 bases from J, the junction kept 8 bases outside the gene matches. Germline-derived CDR1 and CDR2 are SGHTA and FQGNSA. CDR3 length: 15 amino acids. The CDR3 protein is CASSSPAGGGNIQYF. The covered CDR3 bases are TGTGCCAGCAGCTCCCCGGCGGGAGGAGGAAACATT.

Worth noting for this clone: The read ends 3 residues early relative to the CDR3; the germline J gene fills the gap. This chain joins TRBV30 and TRBJ1-4; D gene uncertain. The germline V gene has CDR1 GTSNPN and CDR2 SVGIG (reference sequence). There are 14 residues in the CDR3. CDR3 region: CAWSVINQGSPLFF. The CDR3 bases that were read are TGTGCCTGGAGTGTAATAAACCAAGGTTCACCA.

A note on this clone: The read comes to an end 3 residues before the CDR3 does, leaving the germline J gene to fill in the end. J is TRBJ1-1 and V is TRBV20-1; D not resolved. This CDR3 has 13 amino acids. CDR1 and CDR2 (germline): DFQATT, SNEGSKA (reference sequence). The ends were cut back, 1 base at V and 3 bases at J, with 9 bases in the middle. The CDR3 protein is CSARVLLHTEAFF. The part of the CDR3 DNA that was read is TGCAGTGCTAGAGTTCTTCTTCACACTGAA.

Turning to this clone: The read terminates 3 residues before the CDR3 end, so the remaining end is supplied by the germline J gene. The chain employs TRBV7-3 and TRBJ1-2, with D unresolved. The length of the CDR3 is 15 residues. The germline V gene has CDR1 SGHTA and CDR2 FQGTGA. The chain's CDR3 is CASSPRLGGADTYTF. The part of the CDR3 DNA that was read is TGTGCCAGCAGCCCACGACTAGGAGGCGCAGATACC. Filled out from reference TRBV7-3 and TRBJ1-2, the complete variable domain reads GAGVSQTPSNKVTEKGKYVELRCDPISGHTALYWYRQSLGQGPEFLIYFQGTGAADDSGLPNDRFFAVRPEGSVSTLKIQRTERGDSAVYLCASSPRLGGADTYTFGSGTRLTVV.

In regard to this clone: The CDR3 end lies 3 residues beyond the end of the read and is filled in from the germline J gene. The chain carries TRBV24-1 and TRBJ2-3, with TRBD1 matching 8 bases. V shed 5 bases and J 4 bases; nucleotides not matched to a gene: 10. This CDR3 is 16 amino acids long. Germline V gene sequence: CDR1 KGHDR, CDR2 SFDVKD. CDR3 sequence: CATSAGRTGLADTQYF. The CDR3 DNA, read in part, is TGTGCCACCAGTGCCGGCCGGACAGGGCTGGCAGATACG.

With regard to this clone: The missing CDR3 end, 3 residues past where the read stops, is filled in from the germline J gene. This rearrangement joins TRBV6-2 or TRBV6-3 to TRBJ2-3; perhaps TRBD1 as D (5 bases). Germline assignment: CDR1 MNHEY and CDR2 SVGEGT. CDR3 length: 12 residues. The DNA read from the CDR3 is TGTGCCAGCAGTTACGGACAATCGCCG. Encoded protein: CASSYGQSP. The entire CDR3 reads CASSYGQSPQYF.

The sequenced part of the CDR3 DNA is TGTGCCAGCAGACAGGGGGGGCCTACTAACTATGGC. It is translated as CASRQGGPTNYG. The CDR3, in full, reads CASRQGGPTNYGYTF. The rearrangement uses TRBV7-2 and TRBJ1-2; 8 bases are shared with TRBD1. The CDR3 end is not reached by the read, which stops 3 residues before it; the germline J gene fills it in. Per germline, CDR1 SGHTA and CDR2 FQGNSA. The CDR3 extends over 15 amino acids. V shed 6 bases and J 0 bases; nucleotides not matched to a gene: 6.

Comment on this clone: The read is 3 residues too short to cover the CDR3 end, so that end is filled in from the germline J gene. The gene calls are TRBV20-1 and TRBJ2-3; 9 positions match TRBD2. The CDR3 covers 14 residues. Germline V gene lookup returns CDR1 DFQATT and CDR2 SNEGSKA (reference sequence). With 2 bases clipped from V and 6 bases from J, the junction kept 6 bases outside the gene matches. The CDR3 spells CSARRRGGGDTQYF. The part of the CDR3 DNA that was read is TGCAGTGCTAGACGGCGGGGGGGCGGCGATACG.

As concerns this clone: The missing CDR3 end, 3 residues past where the read stops, is filled in from the germline J gene. The chain uses TRBV7-9 and TRBJ2-7, with TRBD2 matching over 9 bases. CDR1 is SEHNR and CDR2 is FQNEAQ in the germline V gene (reference sequence). The CDR3 has 13 residues. The junction had 1 base not matched to a gene; V was cut back by 4 bases and J by 3 bases. The CDR3 protein is CASSSLAGYEQYF. The CDR3 DNA, read in part, is TGTGCCAGCAGCTCACTAGCGGGCTACGAG.

As concerns this clone: The sequenced fragment ends 3 residues before the CDR3 boundary, so the rest is inferred from the germline J gene. This chain joins TRBV4-2 and TRBJ1-5; 7 bases are shared with TRBD1. The V and J ends lost 4 bases and 4 bases, in that order; junction bases with no gene match: 7. The CDR3 length is 15 residues. Germline V gives CDR1 LGHNA, CDR2 YNFKEQ. CDR3 region: CASSPAQGGNQPQHF. The covered CDR3 bases are TGTGCCAGCAGCCCCGCCCAGGGGGGAAATCAGCCC.

Points on this clone: Sequencing ends 3 residues short of the CDR3 end; the germline J gene provides the rest. This chain joins TRBV5-1 and TRBJ1-1; D is possibly TRBD1 (5 bases). Germline V CDR1 and CDR2: SGHRS, YFSETQ. This CDR3 region has 14 residues. Trimming cost V 0 bases and J 1 base, with 7 bases left between them. The CDR3 DNA, read in part, is TGCGCCAGCAGCTTGGATGGGGCGAACACTGAA. Its translation: CASSLDGANTE. The full CDR3 is CASSLDGANTEAFF.

Regarding this clone: The read comes to an end 3 residues before the CDR3 does, leaving the germline J gene to fill in the end. The V gene is TRBV6-2 or TRBV6-3, the J gene TRBJ2-1; D not certain. The CDR3 runs 11 residues. Trimming stripped 10 bases from V and 3 bases from J, with 7 bases between. CDR1 is MNHEY, CDR2 SVGEGT, per germline. The CDR3 DNA, read in part, is TGTGCCACCTCGGGCTACAATGAG. The encoded protein is CATSGYNE. The whole CDR3 is CATSGYNEQFF.

On this clone itself: The DNA is omitted, as the CDR3 cannot be located on it reliably, and the CDR3 follows TCRdb's listing. The chain combines TRBV5-1 with TRBJ2-7; no DNA check was done on the table's D call, TRBD1. The V gene's germline CDR1 is SGHRS and CDR2 YFSETQ. The CDR3 is 16 residues long, ends included. CDR3: CASSFGPGSPSYEQYF.

Notes on this clone: The read terminates 3 residues ahead of where the CDR3 ends, so the germline J gene completes it. The V call is TRBV5-1, the J call TRBJ2-1, with D unresolved. V gave up 5 bases and J gave up 3 bases, with 3 bases separating them. The CDR3 sequence is 11 residues long. Germline V gene data show CDR1 as SGHRS and CDR2 as YFSETQ. The CDR3: CASRLYNEQFF. Partial CDR3 DNA: TGCGCCAGCAGACTCTACAATGAG.

To note about this clone: An end of the junction does not agree with germline; a read error may underlie this. The read comes to an end 3 residues before the CDR3 does, leaving the germline J gene to fill in the end. The same CDR3 is also encoded by other DNA sequences in this sample. V and J are TRBV7-8 and TRBJ1-3; 8 bases align to TRBD1. CDR3 length: 16 amino acids. The V gene's germline CDR1 is SGHVS and CDR2 FQNEAQ. CDR3 DNA, as far as it was read: TGTGCCAGCAGCTCGATGGACAGGGCCTCTGGAAACACT. Translating it yields CASSSMDRASGNT. The whole CDR3 protein is CASSSMDRASGNTIYF.

Regarding this clone: The read finishes 3 residues shy of the CDR3 end, and the germline J gene is used to complete it. The gene calls are TRBV19 and TRBJ1-2; TRBD1 is a possible D gene (6 bases). Germline values: CDR1 LNHDA, CDR2 SQIVND (reference sequence). This CDR3 spans 13 amino acids. The CDR3 sequence: CASITEGVAGYTF. The CDR3 DNA, read in part, is TGTGCCAGTATAACGGAGGGGGTGGCAGGC.

Regarding this clone: Sequencing ends 3 residues short of the CDR3 end; the germline J gene provides the rest. V and J are TRBV7-7 and TRBJ2-7; D uncertain. Looked up from germline, CDR1 is SSHAT and CDR2 is FNYEAQ (reference sequence). The length of the CDR3 is 12 residues. The germline V and J ends were trimmed by 1 base and 2 bases, with 3 bases remaining between them. Here the CDR3 reads CASSLEPYEQYF. The DNA read from the CDR3 is TGTGCCAGCAGCTTAGAGCCCTACGAG.

To note about this clone: The CDR3 goes on 3 residues after the read ends, and that part is filled in from the germline J gene. The V call is TRBV18, the J call TRBJ2-1; D not certain. The V gene's germline CDR1 is KGHSH and CDR2 LQKENI. This CDR3 is built from 15 residues. V lost 0 bases and J lost 3, with 9 bases in between. The CDR3 loop is CASSPPTGLYNEQFF. The covered CDR3 bases are TGTGCCAGCTCACCACCGACGGGTCTCTACAATGAG.

About this clone itself: With the read ending 3 residues before the CDR3 end, the germline J gene is used to fill in that end. The chain employs TRBV20-1 and TRBJ1-5, with 9 bases fitting TRBD1. Germline CDR1 reads DFQATT; CDR2 reads SNEGSKA (reference sequence). J was trimmed by 8 bases and V by 3 bases; bases with no gene match: 5. This CDR3 has 13 amino acids. Here the CDR3 reads CSARGWTGEPQHF. CDR3 DNA, as far as it was read: TGCAGTGCTAGGGGCTGGACAGGGGAGCCC.

Concerning this clone: From the germline J gene comes the end of the CDR3, since the read stops 3 residues before it. V gene TRBV20-1 combines with J gene TRBJ2-3, with 8 bases lining up with TRBD2. The CDR3 spans 14 residues. The germline V gene encodes CDR1 DFQATT and CDR2 SNEGSKA (reference sequence). CDR3 DNA (partial): TGCAGTGCTACACTAGCGGAGGAAGGGAAGACG. This gives the protein CSATLAEEGKT. The whole CDR3 protein is CSATLAEEGKTQYF.

The sequenced CDR3 bases are TGTGCCAGCAGTGAACTATGGGACACTAGCGGGGGGGCAGGGGAGACC. Protein product: CASSELWDTSGGAGET. The CDR3 reads in full as CASSELWDTSGGAGETQYF. The chain couples TRBV2 to TRBJ2-5, with 13 nucleotides matching TRBD2. The read terminates 3 residues before the CDR3 end, so the remaining end is supplied by the germline J gene. V shed 2 bases and J 5 bases; nucleotides not matched to a gene: 14. This CDR3 is built from 19 residues. Germline V gene data show CDR1 as SNHLY and CDR2 as FYNNEI. Filled out from reference TRBV2 and TRBJ2-5, the complete variable domain reads EPEVTQTPSHQVTQMGQEVILRCVPISNHLYFYWYRQILGQKVEFLVSFYNNEISEKSEIFDDQFSVERPDGSNFTLKIRSTKLEDSAMYFCASSELWDTSGGAGETQYFGPGTRLLVL.

Concerning this clone: The read gets to within 3 residues of the CDR3 end, and the germline J gene fills in the rest. The V call is TRBV5-4, the J call TRBJ1-2; TRBD1 agrees at 7 bases. With V trimmed by 0 bases and J by 4 bases, 6 bases remained unmatched. Germline V gene sequence: CDR1 SGHNT, CDR2 YYREEE (reference sequence). The CDR3 consists of 15 residues. The sequenced part of the CDR3 DNA is TGTGCCAGCAGCTTGGGACAGGGAAGGGCCTATGGC. Encoded protein: CASSLGQGRAYG. The CDR3 in its entirety is CASSLGQGRAYGYTF.

With respect to this clone: The missing CDR3 end, 3 residues past where the read stops, is filled in from the germline J gene. The chain has TRBV7-6 and TRBJ2-1, with 10 bases matching TRBD2. V lost 1 base, J lost 4 bases, and 1 base stayed unmatched. CDR1 is SGHVS, CDR2 FNYEAQ, per germline. The CDR3 is 15 amino acids. CDR3 DNA, as far as it was read: TGTGCCAGCAGCTTAGGGACTAGCGGATACAATGAG. It is translated as CASSLGTSGYNE. In full, the CDR3 is CASSLGTSGYNEQFF.

Turning to this clone: The read falls 3 residues short of the CDR3 end, and the missing part is taken from the germline J gene. The rearrangement links TRBV18 to TRBJ1-4, with D perhaps matching TRBD1 (6 bases). Germline CDR1 KGHSH, CDR2 LQKENI. The CDR3 spans 18 residues. Trimming shortened V by 5 bases and J by 0 bases, and 19 bases separated the two germline ends. The CDR3 bases that were read are TGTGCCAGCTCAACAACGGGACAAGGACTTGCAACTAATGAAAAA. It translates to CASSTTGQGLATNEK. The full CDR3 sequence reads CASSTTGQGLATNEKLFF.

To note about this clone: The read finishes 3 residues shy of the CDR3 end, and the germline J gene is used to complete it. V and J are TRBV29-1 and TRBJ2-6; no clear D gene. The CDR3 has 17 amino acids. Trimming cost V 0 bases and J 0 bases, with 12 bases left between them. CDR1 SQVTM and CDR2 ANQGSEA come from the germline V gene. CDR3 DNA (partial): TGCAGCGTTGAAGATAGCTCCCCATACTCTGGGGCCAACGTC. Protein sequence: CSVEDSSPYSGANV. The full CDR3 protein is CSVEDSSPYSGANVLTF.